This is a list of T cell receptor beta chains from one sample in a study of T cell repertoires in cytomegalovirus infection. TCRdb passed the reads through MiXCR, listing each CDR3 protein once. The profile shows hundreds of thousands of distinct CDR3 sequences, roughly 15% of them singletons. Sequencing was carried out using PBMCs. The source of these receptors is a human donor in good health (CMV status not recorded). Some clones in this sample may be carry-over from other donors' samples. Each CDR3 is given with its conserved first and last residue.

TRBV20-1,CSAASGTGSYEQYF
TRBV7-9,CASSLGGPAFF
TRBV28,CASSRQANYGYTF
TRBV7-2,CASSPRYTSYEQYF
TRBV5-6,CASSFYRDRSSYNSPLHF
TRBV25-1,CASRRTGGYEQFF
TRBV3-1,CASSHAPTVSYGYTF
TRBV7-2,CASAQRSSGLTDTQYF
TRBV6-1,CASMRYGGGNQPQHF
TRBV5-6,CASGRGELSYNEQFF
TRBV3-1,CASRPTLAGVGSEQFF
TRBV27,CASTKLAGDYNEQFF
TRBV27,CASSTGGGTGELFF
TRBV12-3/TRBV12-4,CASSFDGERMNTEAFF
TRBV6-1,CASSDQSVSYNEQFF
TRBV12-3/TRBV12-4,CASSTTGVGNQPQHF
TRBV28,CASGPGQTYEQYF
TRBV2,CASSTTGWNTGELFF
TRBV12-3/TRBV12-4,CASGVYNEQFF
TRBV6-1,CASSPYRRQAYGYTF
TRBV2,CASSNDRSGNTIYF
TRBV7-9,CASSLPRRLAGGGGGTQYF
TRBV3-1,CASSQGNGPGELFF
TRBV10-3,CAISDRTNYGYTF
TRBV10-3,CAISGSRVGLTYEQYF
TRBV7-2,CASSLDREAEAFF
TRBV5-4,CASSFAAGGTEAFF
TRBV2,CASSDRDIDTGELFF
TRBV5-6,CASSLVGGNTIYF
TRBV25-1,CASSELGIRTVAGEETQYF